One and the same sample provided the 32 T cell receptor beta chains below, sequenced in a study of T cells after yellow fever vaccination. TCRdb recomputed calls from the 5' RACE reads with MiXCR, one row per CDR3 protein. The sample yields around 590,000 distinct CDR3 sequences, 10% to 15% seen once. The sequenced sample was PBMCs, obtained on the day of the yellow fever booster vaccination. Receptors were obtained from a young man who received the YFV17D yellow fever vaccine.

This clonotype was seen a handful of times. The chain recombines TRBV5-8 with TRBJ2-1, with D tentatively TRBD2 (6 bases). From germline, CDR1 is SGHTS and CDR2 YDEGEE. The CDR3 contains 14 residues. V gave up 9 bases and J gave up 6 bases, with 19 bases separating them. CDR3 sequence: CATNGGLFVNEQFF. The CDR3 bases are TGTGCCACCAACGGAGGGCTATTCGTCAATGAGCAGTTCTTC.

V is TRBV6-2 or TRBV6-3 and J is TRBJ2-2; 7 nucleotides line up with TRBD1. J lost 7 bases, V lost 8 bases, and 7 bases had no gene match. Germline-derived CDR1 and CDR2 are MNHEY and SVGEGT. CDR3 length: 13 amino acids. The CDR3 protein is CASFDRDVGELFF. For the CDR3, the DNA is TGTGCCAGCTTCGACAGGGATGTCGGGGAGCTGTTTTTT.

The gene calls are TRBV6-2 or TRBV6-3 and TRBJ2-7; 7 positions match TRBD2. The V segment lost 3 bases and the J segment 0 bases; nucleotides outside the gene matches: 5. The CDR3 totals 15 residues. Germline CDR1 and CDR2: MNHEY and SVGEGT. The CDR3 loop is CASSYFGLDSYEQYF. The CDR3 nucleotides read TGTGCCAGCAGTTATTTCGGACTAGACTCCTACGAGCAGTACTTC.

The CDR3 here is CASSLDRVGTGELFF. CDR3 bases: TGTGCCAGCAGCCTTGACAGGGTAGGCACCGGGGAGCTGTTTTTT. The chain carries TRBV12-3 or TRBV12-4 and TRBJ2-2; TRBD1 agrees at 7 bases. The CDR3 is made up of 15 amino acids. V lost 6 bases, J lost 4 bases, and 8 bases stayed unmatched.

This clonotype was seen a few times. This chain connects TRBV7-6 to TRBJ2-7; D not certain. CDR3 length: 13 residues. CDR1 is SGHVS and CDR2 is FNYEAQ in the germline V gene. The V end was cut by 3 bases, the J end by 3 bases, with 9 bases between. The CDR3 sequence: CASSFGGNYEQYF. The CDR3 DNA reads as TGTGCCAGCAGCTTCGGCGGCAACTACGAGCAGTACTTC.

This clonotype was observed a handful of times. This rearrangement joins TRBV6-5 to TRBJ2-1, with 11 bases lining up with TRBD2. This CDR3 spans 16 amino acids. Germline lookup yields CDR1 MNHEY and CDR2 SVGAGI. With V trimmed by 2 bases and J by 9 bases, 9 bases remained unmatched. CDR3 sequence (DNA): TGTGCCAGCAGTTACACCGCTGGGACTAGCGGAAGTGAGCAGTTCTTC. It translates to CASSYTAGTSGSEQFF.

The chain uses TRBV29-1 and TRBJ2-5; tentative D call: TRBD2 (6 bases). The germline V gene encodes CDR1 SQVTM and CDR2 ANQGSEA. The CDR3 has 16 amino acids. Between the trimmed V and J ends, which lost 0 bases and 2 bases, there was a span of 16 bases. The CDR3 DNA follows: TGCAGCGTTGAAGATCGGGGTTCGGAGGGACAAGAGACCCAGTACTTC. This codes for CSVEDRGSEGQETQYF.

The rearrangement links TRBV20-1 to TRBJ2-3; D perhaps matches TRBD1 (5 bases). The V and J ends lost 2 bases and 2 bases respectively, with 17 bases between them. Germline V CDR1 and CDR2: DFQATT, SNEGSKA (reference sequence). The CDR3 runs 16 residues. Here the CDR3 DNA reads TGCAGTGCTAGACTGACAGCCCACGGACACACAGATACGCAGTATTTT. Its protein product is CSARLTAHGHTDTQYF.

This clonotype was seen a handful of times. This rearrangement joins TRBV6-1 to TRBJ2-1, with 9 nucleotides matching TRBD2. J was trimmed by 1 base and V by 5 bases; bases with no gene match: 9. The germline V gene encodes CDR1 MNHNS and CDR2 SASEGT. This CDR3 comprises 17 residues. The CDR3: CASSRTSLAGSYNEQFF. The CDR3 DNA follows: TGTGCCAGCAGTAGGACGTCCCTAGCGGGATCCTACAATGAGCAGTTCTTC.

The sample holds a few counts of this clonotype. The chain is built from TRBV7-9 and TRBJ1-3, with unresolved D. Germline V gives CDR1 SEHNR, CDR2 FQNEAQ (reference sequence). Trimming took off 4 bases at V and 1 base at J, with 8 bases between the two ends. CDR3 size: 14 residues. CDR3 protein: CASSSMGSGNTIYF. CDR3 nucleotides: TGTGCCAGCAGCTCAATGGGGTCTGGAAACACCATATATTTT.

J is TRBJ2-7 and V is TRBV6-4; 8 bases align to TRBD1. The CDR3 length is 17 residues. The J segment lost 1 base and the V segment lost 2 bases, leaving 10 bases of the junction unmatched. Per germline, CDR1 MRHNA and CDR2 SNTAGT. CDR3 bases: TGTGCCAGCAGTGACGCCAGTTACAGGGGGGTTTCCTACGAGCAGTACTTC. Translating it yields CASSDASYRGVSYEQYF.

This chain joins TRBV20-1 and TRBJ2-2; 8 bases agree with TRBD2. The CDR3 totals 16 residues. Germline V CDR1 and CDR2: DFQATT, SNEGSKA (reference sequence). The junction had 10 bases not matched to a gene; V was cut back by 3 bases and J by 4 bases. DNA of the CDR3: TGCAGTGCTAGTTTTGCGGGAGGCCGACGCACCGGGGAGCTGTTTTTT. Translated, it gives CSASFAGGRRTGELFF.

A few counts support this clonotype. The V gene is TRBV27, the J gene TRBJ2-1; D perhaps matches TRBD2 (6 bases). CDR3 length: 14 residues. V was trimmed by 10 bases and J by 4 bases, leaving 17 bases between them. From germline, CDR1 is MNHEY and CDR2 SMNVEV (reference sequence). The CDR3 sequence: CATRGGAGYNEQFF. The CDR3 DNA reads as TGTGCCACCCGAGGAGGGGCCGGGTACAATGAGCAGTTCTTC.

This clonotype was seen a handful of times. The chain recombines TRBV29-1 with TRBJ2-3; D is ambiguous. Germline V gene sequence: CDR1 SQVTM, CDR2 ANQGSEA. V lost 4 bases to trimming and J lost 4 bases, with 12 bases between them. The CDR3 is made up of 13 amino acids. CDR3 in amino acids: CSVGRVVADTQYF. As DNA, the CDR3 is TGCAGCGTTGGACGGGTAGTGGCAGATACGCAGTATTTT.

This clonotype was seen more than once but under ten times. The V call is TRBV12-5, the J call TRBJ2-3; TRBD1 or TRBD2 may be the D gene (5 bases each). This CDR3 comprises 14 residues. Trimming left V 4 bases short and J 4 bases short, with 12 bases between. Germline V CDR1 and CDR2: LGHNT, FRNRAP. The CDR3 DNA sequence: TGTGCTAGTGGTTCAAGCACGGGGCCAGATACGCAGTATTTT. This translates into CASGSSTGPDTQYF.

The V and J genes are TRBV6-6 and TRBJ1-2, with no clear D. The CDR3 totals 12 residues. Per the germline V gene, CDR1 is MNHNY and CDR2 is SVGAGI (reference sequence). Trimming took off 7 bases at V and 6 bases at J, with 12 bases between the two ends. CDR3 residues: CASTYRRNGYTF. Written as DNA, the CDR3 is TGTGCCAGCACCTACCGGCGGAATGGCTACACCTTC.

V usage is TRBV6-5 and J usage is TRBJ2-3; unclear D gene. There are 14 residues in the CDR3. The germline gives CDR1 MNHEY, CDR2 SVGAGI. V shed 4 bases and J shed 6 bases, with 14 bases lying between them. The CDR3 region has the DNA TGTGCCAGCAGTTCCAGAACTCAATCCGATACGCAGTATTTT. Its protein product is CASSSRTQSDTQYF.

V gene TRBV5-4 combines with J gene TRBJ2-1; 12 bases are a match to TRBD2. The CDR3 consists of 15 residues. Germline values: CDR1 SGHNT, CDR2 YYREEE (reference sequence). V dropped 0 bases and J dropped 6; count of bases not matched to a gene: 1. The CDR3, as DNA: TGTGCCAGCAGCTTGGCTAGCGGGAGGGCCAATGAGCAGTTCTTC. This translates into CASSLASGRANEQFF.

In this sample, this clonotype turned up a few times. This rearrangement joins TRBV9 to TRBJ2-3; the D is unclear. Trimming pared 1 base from V and 0 bases from J, leaving 9 bases between. This CDR3 contains 15 residues. From germline, CDR1 is SGDLS and CDR2 YYNGEE. CDR3 protein: CASSVKETSTDTQYF. The CDR3 DNA sequence: TGTGCCAGCAGCGTAAAGGAAACTAGCACAGATACGCAGTATTTT.

This clonotype came up a few times. The V and J genes are TRBV14 and TRBJ1-1; D not resolved. V lost 3 bases to trimming and J lost 0 bases, with 8 bases between them. Germline CDR1 and CDR2: SGHDN and FVKESK. CDR3 length equals 14 residues. CDR3 nucleotides: TGTGCCAGCAGCCATTTTCCAGTGAACACTGAAGCTTTCTTT. Residues: CASSHFPVNTEAFF.

This clonotype came up a few times. The chain couples TRBV20-1 to TRBJ1-5; D possibly corresponds to TRBD1 (6 bases). The V end was cut by 5 bases, the J end by 7 bases, with 21 bases between. Germline CDR1 DFQATT, CDR2 SNEGSKA (reference sequence). There are 15 residues in the CDR3. The CDR3 region is CSASRPAGVGQPQHF. The CDR3 region has the DNA TGCAGTGCTTCCCGGCCGGCAGGGGTTGGGCAGCCCCAGCATTTT.

The rearrangement joins TRBV5-1 to TRBJ1-1, with D uncertain. Deletions cut 0 bases from V and 0 bases from J, with 12 bases between. This CDR3 is 16 amino acids long. The germline CDR1 and CDR2 sequences are SGHRS and YFSETQ. CDR3 in DNA: TGCGCCAGCAGCTTGGAGGCAGCTTCCATGAACACTGAAGCTTTCTTT. This encodes CASSLEAASMNTEAFF.

The V call is TRBV11-2, the J call TRBJ1-2; no reliable D call. Germline CDR1 SGHAT, CDR2 FQNNGV. The CDR3 is 13 residues long. Trimming took off 0 bases at V and 7 bases at J, with 9 bases between the two ends. The CDR3 coding sequence is TGTGCCAGCAGCTTAGATAGGAGGGCTGGCTACACCTTC. Protein sequence: CASSLDRRAGYTF.

V is TRBV7-9 and J is TRBJ2-7, with D perhaps assigned TRBD1 or TRBD2 (6 bases each). Germline values: CDR1 SEHNR, CDR2 FQNEAQ (reference sequence). Deletions cut 6 bases from V and 5 bases from J, with 17 bases between. The CDR3 has 14 residues. This CDR3 reads CASSTAGGRDEQYF. CDR3 bases: TGTGCCAGCAGTACGGCCGGGGGCAGGGACGAGCAGTACTTC.

V and J are TRBV12-3 or TRBV12-4 and TRBJ2-5; 10 bases map to TRBD2. There are 14 residues in the CDR3. The trim removed 3 bases at V and 7 bases at J, leaving 5 bases unmatched. As DNA, the CDR3 is TGTGCCAGCAGTTTCGGAGCGGGGGGGGGGACCCAGTACTTC. This codes for CASSFGAGGGTQYF.

The V call is TRBV7-2, the J call TRBJ1-6, with D unclear. The CDR3 is 15 amino acids. Trimming stripped 2 bases from V and 5 bases from J, with 10 bases between. The germline V gene encodes CDR1 SGHTA and CDR2 FQGNSA. Here the CDR3 DNA reads TGTGCCAGCAGCTTATCGGGCAGCCATAATTCACCCCTCCACTTT. As protein: CASSLSGSHNSPLHF. Full variable domain (missing parts from reference TRBV7-2 and TRBJ1-6): GAGVSQSPSNKVTEKGKDVELRCDPISGHTALYWYRQSLGQGLEFLIYFQGNSAPDKSGLPSDRFSAERTGGSVSTLTIQRTQQEDSAVYLCASSLSGSHNSPLHFGNGTRLTVT.

This chain uses TRBV20-1 with TRBJ1-1, with a weak D call TRBD1 (5 bases). The V gene lost 3 bases and the J gene lost 4 bases, with 12 bases spanning the gap. The V gene's germline CDR1 is DFQATT and CDR2 SNEGSKA (reference sequence). The CDR3 loop spans 13 amino acids. The CDR3 loop is CSASGRVGTEAFF. As DNA, the CDR3 is TGCAGTGCTAGTGGCAGGGTGGGCACTGAAGCTTTCTTT.

This clonotype was seen ten or more times. At one end, the junction sequence differs from germline, possibly due to a read error. V usage is TRBV12-3 or TRBV12-4 and J usage is TRBJ2-5; D may be TRBD1 (6 bases). This CDR3 contains 16 residues. For the CDR3, the DNA is TGTGCCAGCAGCTTAGGGTTACAGGGAGCGGCGGAGACCCAGTACTTC. Its translation: CASSLGLQGAAETQYF.

The sample holds a few counts of this clonotype. The chain carries TRBV19 and TRBJ2-2; D is possibly TRBD1 or TRBD2 (5 bases each). Germline assignment: CDR1 LNHDA and CDR2 SQIVND (reference sequence). This CDR3 has 12 residues. V lost 7 bases to trimming and J lost 6 bases, with 9 bases between them. The CDR3 DNA reads TGTGCCAGTAATATGGGGGCCGGGGAGCTGTTTTTT. It yields the protein CASNMGAGELFF.

This clonotype has at least ten counts. The V call is TRBV3-1, the J call TRBJ2-6; a possible D gene is TRBD1 (6 bases). Trimming left V 5 bases short and J 0 bases short, with 8 bases between. The CDR3 extends over 15 amino acids. Germline V gene lookup returns CDR1 LGHDT and CDR2 YNNKEL (reference sequence). Here the CDR3 reads CASSGQSSGANVLTF. The CDR3 DNA is TGTGCCAGCAGCGGACAGAGCTCTGGGGCCAACGTCCTGACTTTC.

This chain links TRBV6-2 or TRBV6-3 with TRBJ2-2; 14 bases are a match to TRBD2. The CDR3 covers 19 residues. CDR1 and CDR2 from the germline V gene are MNHEY and SVGEGT. After removal of 7 bases from V and 0 bases from J, the junction contained 10 bases not matched to a gene. In DNA, the CDR3 is TGTGCCAGCACGCAGGGGCCGGGACTAGCGGGGGCGAACACCGGGGAGCTGTTTTTT. Translation gives CASTQGPGLAGANTGELFF.

This clonotype was recorded a few times. The chain has TRBV6-2 or TRBV6-3 and TRBJ2-6; D not resolved. The CDR3 is 18 residues long. V lost 0 bases and J lost 3, with 15 bases in between. CDR1 and CDR2 from the germline V gene are MNHEY and SVGEGT. CDR3: CASSYSSAPRFGANVLTF. In nucleotides, the CDR3 is TGTGCCAGCAGTTACTCTTCAGCGCCTCGTTTTGGGGCCAACGTCCTGACTTTC.